This is a list of T cell receptor beta chains from one sample in a study of Ad26.COV2.S vaccination and SARS-CoV-2 variants. The repertoire was sequenced with immunoSEQ multiplex PCR; TCRdb's copy has only in-frame clones and lacks some. Among 300,000 to 400,000 clones listed, around 87% were seen once. The sequences come from peripheral blood, collected in a trial of Ad26.COV2.S vaccine versus placebo. The receptors were gathered from a person between 18 and 65 years old who received the Ad26.COV2.S COVID-19 vaccine or a placebo. Both conserved end residues are part of each CDR3.

cdr3_aa j_call v_call
CAFLGGALNYGYTF TRBJ1-2 TRBV30
CASRQTANYGYTF TRBJ1-2 TRBV12-3/TRBV12-4
CASSELRGGVYGYTF TRBJ1-2 TRBV6-1
CASSLGLYSSYNEQFF TRBJ2-1 TRBV7-2
CASSIDPAGYRAFPNEQFF TRBJ2-1 TRBV19
CASRQGHNQPQHF TRBJ1-5 TRBV2
CASCLSGGRSYEQYF TRBJ2-7 TRBV5-8
CASSIHSGRVAEAFF TRBJ1-1 TRBV19
CASSYDQVSEAYSNQPQHF TRBJ1-5 TRBV6-2/TRBV6-3
CASSLAGTSQETQYF TRBJ2-5 TRBV7-9
CASSGGHLTYGYTF TRBJ1-2 TRBV2
CASSSIAGEQETQYF TRBJ2-5 TRBV7-9
CASIPWGKNTEAFF TRBJ1-1 TRBV5-5